The source of this T cell receptor beta chain is a study of T cell repertoires in cytomegalovirus infection. Study-wide context: CMV infection plus the matching HLA type was flagged by public TCR beta signatures.

Overall study results and limits: CMV-specific TCR beta clonotypes restricted by HLA-C dominated the ex vivo response.

A note on this clonotype: The antigen remains undetermined.

Via MiXCR, TCRdb re-called the reads, giving one row per CDR3 protein. This table holds around 240,000 distinct CDR3 sequences, 22% found once. V trimming: 6 bases; J trimming: 0 bases; junction bases outside the gene matches: 7. Germline V gives CDR1 LNHDA, CDR2 SQIVND (reference sequence). The CDR3 is 15 amino acids. The source material was CD8+ T cells from PBMCs. The V gene is TRBV19, the J gene TRBJ2-5, with 7 bases identical to TRBD2. The TCR was taken from a human donor in good health (CMV status not recorded). Some clones in this sample may be carry-over from other donors' samples. CDR3 bases: TGTGCCAGTAGCCGGGGAGCGGGGTACCAAGAGACCCAGTACTTC. It translates to CASSRGAGYQETQYF.